This is a list of T cell receptor beta chains from one sample in a study of cytomegalovirus exposure and HLA in healthy donors. Generated by immunoSEQ multiplex PCR, the TCRdb table keeps only in-frame clones and is missing some. This sample's table has about 67,000 clones. Sequencing used PBMCs. These receptors were taken from a woman aged 40 to 50 in good health and CMV-seropositive. Each CDR3 is given with its conserved first and last residue. D genes are given only for firm matches.

D,J,V,DNA,CDR3
NA,TRBJ2-7,TRBV2,TGTGCCAGCTGTCGCCGGGACTCCTCCCGCGAGCAGTACTTC,CASCRRDSSREQYF
TRBD2,TRBJ2-7,TRBV11-2,TGTGCCAGCAGCTTAGTGGGCGGGAGCTCCTACGAGCAGTACTTC,CASSLVGGSSYEQYF
NA,TRBJ1-2,TRBV25-1,TGTGCCAGCAGTTCATTTCAGGGCTACACCTTC,CASSSFQGYTF
NA,TRBJ1-2,TRBV10-3,TGTGCCATCAGTGAGCAGGTTCTTTATGGCTACACCTTC,CAISEQVLYGYTF
NA,TRBJ2-7,TRBV7-3,TGTGCCAGCAGCTTTGGGCCACCCCCTGGCGAGCAGTACTTC,CASSFGPPPGEQYF
TRBD1,TRBJ1-2,TRBV9,TGTGCCAGCAGCGTTTCGGTTCCAGGGGGTCTAAAAGGCTACACCTTC,CASSVSVPGGLKGYTF
TRBD2,TRBJ2-5,TRBV30,TGTGCCTGGGACCGGGGGCGACTAGCGGGAGGGTTTGTGTCTGAAGAGACCCAGTACTTC,CAWDRGRLAGGFVSEETQYF
NA,TRBJ1-5,TRBV6-1,TGTGCCAGCAGTTTAATACAGGGTCCCAATCAGCCCCAGCATTTT,CASSLIQGPNQPQHF
TRBD1,TRBJ2-3,TRBV6-4,TGTGCCAGCAGTGAAGCTCCGGGACAGGGCACAGATACGCAGTATTTT,CASSEAPGQGTDTQYF
NA,TRBJ2-7,TRBV5-1,TGCGCCAGCAGCCCAGGGAACCGGGCTATCGAGCAGTACTTC,CASSPGNRAIEQYF
NA,TRBJ2-5,TRBV13,TGTGCCAGCAGCTTATCGGGTATTAAAGAGACCCAGTACTTC,CASSLSGIKETQYF
NA,TRBJ2-6,TRBV6-4,TGTGCCAGCACGGAGTCCTCTGGGGCCAACGTCCTGACTTTC,CASTESSGANVLTF
NA,TRBJ1-2,TRBV10-3,TGTGCCATCAGCGTAGGTCGGAATGAGGATGGCTACACCTTC,CAISVGRNEDGYTF
TRBD1,TRBJ1-1,TRBV5-5,TGTGCCAGCAGCCCCTCCCAGGGGGCAATTAACACTGAAGCTTTCTTT,CASSPSQGAINTEAFF
NA,TRBJ2-1,TRBV20-1,TGCAGCCAAAATGAGCAGTTCTTC,CSQNEQFF
NA,TRBJ1-1,TRBV5-1,TGCGCCAGCAGCTTGGGGCAGGGAGAAGCTTTCTTT,CASSLGQGEAFF
TRBD2,TRBJ2-1,TRBV7-2,TGTGCCAGCAGCTCTGAAGCGGGGGCCTCCTACAATGAGCAGTTCTTC,CASSSEAGASYNEQFF
NA,TRBJ1-4,TRBV18,TGTGCCAGCTCATCCGGGACGGGGGATGAAAAACTGTTTTTT,CASSSGTGDEKLFF
NA,TRBJ2-1,TRBV11-3,TGTGCCAGCTCCGAGGGCCACAATGAGCAGTTCTTC,CASSEGHNEQFF
NA,TRBJ2-7,TRBV7-3,TGTGCCAGCAGCTTAACCCCAGGCTACGAGCAGTACTTC,CASSLTPGYEQYF
TRBD2,TRBJ2-1,TRBV11-2,TGTGCCAGCAGCTTAGCCGAGGGACTAGGATACAATGAGCAGTTCTTC,CASSLAEGLGYNEQFF
NA,TRBJ1-1,TRBV6-5,TGTGCCAGCAGTAAAGGACAGAGAATGAACACTGAAGCTTTCTTT,CASSKGQRMNTEAFF
TRBD1,TRBJ1-2,TRBV6-6,TGTGCCAGCAGTTACTCCCCCGGGACAGACAGCGGCGGCTACACCTTC,CASSYSPGTDSGGYTF
TRBD2,TRBJ2-1,TRBV11-3,TGTGCCAGCAGCTTTGCGGGACTATACAATGAGCAGTTCTTC,CASSFAGLYNEQFF
NA,TRBJ1-2,TRBV18,TGTGCCAGCTCACCATTAGGGGATGGCTACACCTTC,CASSPLGDGYTF
NA,TRBJ1-6,TRBV7-6,TGTGCCAGCAGCGCCCGGACAAGCTATAATTCACCCCTCCACTTT,CASSARTSYNSPLHF
TRBD2,TRBJ2-5,TRBV5-4,TGTGCCAGCAGCTCCCCGGGGGGCGGGGGGCAAGAGACCCAGTACTTC,CASSSPGGGGQETQYF
NA,TRBJ2-5,TRBV6-5,TGTGCCAGCAGTTACAGGGGGTGGAGCACGAGGGAGACCCAGTACTTC,CASSYRGWSTRETQYF
TRBD2,TRBJ2-1,TRBV6-6,TGTGCCAGCAGCCAGGGACTAGCGGGAGCTAATGAGCAGTTCTTC,CASSQGLAGANEQFF
TRBD2,TRBJ2-2,TRBV11-3,TGTGCCAGCAGCTCCTTAGCGGGAGGAGTTGGCGGGGAGCTGTTTTTT,CASSSLAGGVGGELFF
NA,TRBJ1-2,TRBV7-2,TGTGCCAGCAGCTTACTCCAGGGAAGGAATGGCTACACCTTC,CASSLLQGRNGYTF
NA,TRBJ1-1,TRBV9,TGTGCCAGCAGCGGGAACAGGCCCGACGGGACTGAAGCTTTCTTT,CASSGNRPDGTEAFF
NA,TRBJ2-3,TRBV5-1,TGCGCCAGCAGCTTGGAAGGGGGTTCGCAGTATTTT,CASSLEGGSQYF
TRBD2,TRBJ2-1,TRBV5-4,TGTGCCAGCAGCTTGTTCCGGGGTGCTAGCGGGGTTTACAATGAGCAGTTCTTC,CASSLFRGASGVYNEQFF
NA,TRBJ1-3,TRBV18,TGTGCCAGCTCACCCGAGAGGCACTCTGGAAACACCATATATTTT,CASSPERHSGNTIYF
TRBD2,TRBJ2-1,TRBV5-1,TGCGCCAGCAGCTCGACTATACTAGCGGGCGTAACCGGGAATGAGCAGTTCTTC,CASSSTILAGVTGNEQFF
NA,TRBJ1-1,TRBV11-2,TGTGCCAGCAGCCCCTACCTGGGCCTTGAAGCTTTCTTT,CASSPYLGLEAFF
TRBD2,TRBJ2-7,TRBV27,TGTGCCAGCAGGAGAGGGACTAGCGCTTCTAGCTCCTACGAGCAGTACTTC,CASRRGTSASSSYEQYF
NA,TRBJ2-3,TRBV14,TGTGCCAGCAGCCAAGAGGGGCTTCTTGTGGATACGCAGTATTTT,CASSQEGLLVDTQYF
TRBD2,TRBJ2-7,TRBV10-3,TGTGCCATCAGTGAGGGCGCTAGCGGGAGCGGTAGCGAGCAGTACTTC,CAISEGASGSGSEQYF
NA,TRBJ2-3,TRBV5-5,TGTGCCAGCAGCTTTAGCCGGTTTACCTACGTTGCAGATACGCAGTATTTT,CASSFSRFTYVADTQYF
TRBD2,TRBJ2-1,TRBV29-1,TGCAGCGTTGAAGGCGGGAGCTCCTACAATGAGCAGTTCTTC,CSVEGGSSYNEQFF
NA,TRBJ2-2,TRBV18,TGTGCCAGCTCACCAGGCTGGAGTCGGGTCGGGGAGCTGTTTTTT,CASSPGWSRVGELFF